Each of the 32 T cell receptor beta chains below was sequenced from the same sample in a study of PD-1 blockade in classical Hodgkin lymphoma. Assay: immunoSEQ multiplex PCR; the TCRdb copy retains only in-frame clones and omits some. Of over 15,000 clones listed, 55% to 70% were seen once; the top ten hold roughly 7.6%. Every one of the patients relapsed after autologous stem cell transplantation (brentuximab vedotin exposure was variable). Sequenced here: peripheral blood mononuclear cells (PBMCs), sampled before the second cycle of nivolumab. The receptor source for this set is a human donor with classical Hodgkin lymphoma.

This rearrangement joins TRBV28 to TRBJ2-7; D may match TRBD1 or TRBD2 (7 bases each). V was pared by 5 bases and J by 5 bases, with 16 bases between. Germline assignment: CDR1 MDHEN and CDR2 SYDVKM. The CDR3 runs 14 residues. CDR3 nucleotides: TGTGCCAGCAGTAAGGGGAGGGGGCAGAACGAGCAGTACTTC. It encodes CASSKGRGQNEQYF.

The rearrangement links TRBV7-6 to TRBJ2-3; 14 bases are a match to TRBD2. There are 16 residues in the CDR3. Germline V CDR1 and CDR2: SGHVS, FNYEAQ. The V and J ends lost 5 bases and 4 bases, in that order; junction bases with no gene match: 5. CDR3 sequence (DNA): TGTGCCAGCAGCCCCCGGACTAGCGGGGGGCCAGATACGCAGTATTTT. This sequence encodes CASSPRTSGGPDTQYF.

The rearrangement links TRBV6-6 to TRBJ1-1, with unresolved D. There are 15 residues in the CDR3. V was pared by 3 bases and J by 1 base, with 12 bases between. The germline gives CDR1 MNHNY, CDR2 SVGAGI (reference sequence). This chain's CDR3 is CASSYTAEWNTEAFF. The CDR3, as DNA: TGTGCCAGCAGTTATACGGCCGAATGGAACACTGAAGCTTTCTTT.

In its sample, this clone ranks as medium-sized. The chain has TRBV2 and TRBJ1-2; 7 bases are a match to TRBD1. V was pared by 1 base and J by 5 bases, with 4 bases of the junction left unmatched. This CDR3 region has 14 residues. CDR1 is SNHLY and CDR2 is FYNNEI in the germline V gene. The CDR3 protein is CASSEGGQIYGYTF. CDR3 sequence (DNA): TGTGCCAGCAGTGAAGGGGGACAGATTTATGGCTACACCTTC.

The rearrangement links TRBV11-2 to TRBJ2-7; TRBD1 agrees at 7 bases. This CDR3 spans 15 amino acids. V was clipped by 2 bases and J by 4 bases; unmatched bases: 8. Germline CDR1 is SGHAT and CDR2 is FQNNGV. The CDR3 DNA reads as TGTGCCAGCAGCTTATGGACCGGGACAGCTTACGAGCAGTACTTC. It is translated as CASSLWTGTAYEQYF.

This chain connects TRBV7-8 to TRBJ2-1, with D perhaps TRBD2 (6 bases). V was pared by 1 base and J by 0 bases, with 10 bases between. Germline CDR1 is SGHVS and CDR2 is FQNEAQ. The CDR3 is 16 residues long. The CDR3 loop is CASSLGAGGSYNEQFF. CDR3 DNA sequence: TGTGCCAGCAGCTTAGGGGCCGGGGGCTCCTACAATGAGCAGTTCTTC.

The chain links TRBV28 to TRBJ1-2; D is unresolved. Per germline, CDR1 MDHEN and CDR2 SYDVKM. The CDR3 contains 13 residues. The V end was cut by 8 bases, the J end by 2 bases, with 12 bases between. The CDR3 is CASGIVGNYGYTF. In nucleotides, the CDR3 is TGTGCCAGCGGTATCGTGGGGAACTATGGCTACACCTTC.

The J gene is TRBJ2-3, the V gene TRBV7-9; 10 nucleotides agree with TRBD2. Germline CDR1 SEHNR, CDR2 FQNEAQ (reference sequence). The CDR3 length is 14 residues. The V segment lost 6 bases and the J segment 2 bases; nucleotides outside the gene matches: 2. For the CDR3, the DNA is TGTGCCAGCAGGCTAGCGGGAGTCACAGATACGCAGTATTTT. Its protein is CASRLAGVTDTQYF. Based on the CDR3 plus reference TRBV7-9 and TRBJ2-3, the full variable domain is DTGVSQNPRHKITKRGQNVTFRCDPISEHNRLYWYRQTLGQGPEFLTYFQNEAQLEKSRLLSDRFSAERPKGSFSTLEIQRTEQGDSAMYLCASRLAGVTDTQYFGPGTRLTVL.

This clone was seen once. This chain uses TRBV10-3 with TRBJ2-1, with 7 positions matching TRBD2. Germline trimming cut 3 bases from V and 4 bases from J; bases unmatched to any gene: 6. This CDR3 comprises 15 residues. Looked up from germline, CDR1 is ENHRY and CDR2 is SYGVKD. The CDR3 DNA is TGTGCCATCAGTGAAAGCGGGAACCCGTACAATGAGCAGTTCTTC. Its translation: CAISESGNPYNEQFF.

The CDR3 loop is CASSPSATTSGSLTDTQYF. CDR3 coding DNA: TGTGCCAGCAGTCCCTCGGCTACCACTAGCGGGAGTCTGACAGATACGCAGTATTTT. The chain links TRBV28 to TRBJ2-3, with 11 bases that match TRBD2. The length of the CDR3 is 19 residues. Germline loops: CDR1 MDHEN, CDR2 SYDVKM. V shed 5 bases and J 3 bases; nucleotides not matched to a gene: 16.

J is TRBJ2-1 and V is TRBV27; TRBD1 might be the D (6 bases). V lost 4 bases, J lost 0 bases, and 10 bases lay in between. Germline loops: CDR1 MNHEY, CDR2 SMNVEV (reference sequence). This CDR3 is 15 amino acids long. CDR3 sequence reads: CASSWRTVSYNEQFF. CDR3 bases: TGTGCCAGCAGTTGGAGGACAGTCTCCTACAATGAGCAGTTCTTC.

This chain links TRBV11-2 with TRBJ1-1; D is unresolved. Germline assignment: CDR1 SGHAT and CDR2 FQNNGV. This CDR3 comprises 14 residues. V gave up 0 bases and J gave up 4 bases, with 9 bases separating them. The CDR3 DNA reads TGTGCCAGCAGCTTAGACGGGGTGGGCACTGAAGCTTTCTTT. Residues: CASSLDGVGTEAFF.

This clone has more than one count but fewer than ten. V is TRBV5-1 and J is TRBJ2-7; 9 nucleotides align to TRBD1. The V and J ends lost 2 bases and 2 bases, in that order; junction bases with no gene match: 5. The germline CDR1 and CDR2 sequences are SGHRS and YFSETQ. The CDR3 sequence is 15 residues long. The CDR3 nucleotides are TGCGCCAGCAGCTTCTCGCGACAGGGGGCCTACGAGCAGTACTTC. Translation: CASSFSRQGAYEQYF. Full variable domain (rest looked up from reference TRBV5-1 and TRBJ2-7): KAGVTQTPRYLIKTRGQQVTLSCSPISGHRSVSWYQQTPGQGLQFLFEYFSETQRNKGNFPGRFSGRQFSNSRSEMNVSTLELGDSALYLCASSFSRQGAYEQYFGPGTRLTVT.

The chain carries TRBV4-1 and TRBJ1-6, with TRBD1 identical over 11 bases. CDR1 and CDR2 from the germline V gene are MGHRA and YSYEKL. Unmatched junction bases numbered 5, after V lost 2 bases and J lost 8 bases. CDR3 length: 16 amino acids. The CDR3 DNA follows: TGCGCCAGCAGCCAATCTGGACAGGGGGCGGATTCACCCCTCCACTTT. Amino acid sequence: CASSQSGQGADSPLHF.

V is TRBV6-6 and J is TRBJ1-6; D might be TRBD1 (5 bases). The V end was cut by 7 bases, the J end by 4 bases, with 14 bases between. In germline, CDR1 is MNHNY, CDR2 SVGAGI (reference sequence). CDR3 size: 15 residues. CDR3 in DNA: TGTGCCAGCACTCGGGGCCCCGAGTATAATTCACCCCTCCACTTT. It specifies CASTRGPEYNSPLHF.

This sequence joins TRBV27 and TRBJ1-4; D possibly corresponds to TRBD1 (5 bases). The CDR3 loop spans 13 amino acids. Germline assignment: CDR1 MNHEY and CDR2 SMNVEV (reference sequence). Deletions cut 6 bases from V and 11 bases from J, with 16 bases between. The CDR3 here is CASSPNGGWKLFF. The CDR3 nucleotides are TGTGCCAGCAGCCCGAATGGGGGTTGGAAACTGTTTTTT.

V gene TRBV7-2 combines with J gene TRBJ2-1; D uncertain. CDR1 SGHTA and CDR2 FQGNSA come from the germline V gene. Trimming stripped 1 base from V and 4 bases from J, with 8 bases between. The CDR3 has 14 residues. In nucleotides, the CDR3 is TGTGCCAGCAGCTTAGGGCAGGTTTACAATGAGCAGTTCTTC. It encodes CASSLGQVYNEQFF.

CDR3 nucleotide sequence: TGTGCCAGCAGCCCAGCCGGGACTCATACTTACGAGCAGTACTTC. It translates to CASSPAGTHTYEQYF. The gene calls are TRBV7-2 and TRBJ2-7; D may be TRBD2 (6 bases). Germline V gene lookup returns CDR1 SGHTA and CDR2 FQGNSA. This CDR3 is 15 amino acids long. V dropped 5 bases and J dropped 4 bases, with 18 bases sitting between them.

In DNA, the CDR3 is TGTGCCAGCAGGGACAGGAGAAGCCAGCCCCAGCATTTT. Translated, it gives CASRDRRSQPQHF. V is TRBV21-1 and J is TRBJ1-5; the DNA was not compared with TRBD1, the D call given in the table. TRBV21-1 is a listed pseudogene. The CDR3 sequence is 13 residues long.

The chain recombines TRBV12-5 with TRBJ2-1; 11 bases line up with TRBD1. CDR3 length equals 18 residues. Trimming at V came to 0 bases and at J to 7 bases, leaving 11 bases not matched to a gene. Germline V gene data show CDR1 as LGHNT and CDR2 as FRNRAP. The CDR3 loop is CASGLVRSGDRGMNEQFF. In nucleotides, the CDR3 is TGTGCTAGTGGTTTGGTACGATCCGGGGACAGGGGGATGAATGAGCAGTTCTTC.

This rearrangement joins TRBV5-1 to TRBJ1-2, with TRBD1 matching 9 bases. This CDR3 region has 13 residues. With V trimmed by 4 bases and J by 4 bases, 2 bases remained unmatched. The germline gives CDR1 SGHRS, CDR2 YFSETQ. The CDR3 nucleotides read TGCGCCAGCAGCAGGGGACAGGGCTATGGCTACACCTTC. Translation gives CASSRGQGYGYTF.

This clone was seen a few times. The chain links TRBV7-2 to TRBJ2-2; 10 nucleotides match TRBD2. The length of the CDR3 is 15 residues. CDR1 SGHTA and CDR2 FQGNSA come from the germline V gene. Trimming removed 2 bases from V and 7 bases from J; junction bases left unmatched: 4. The CDR3 reads CASSLLAGEDGELFF. The DNA of the CDR3 is TGTGCCAGCAGCTTACTAGCGGGAGAAGACGGGGAGCTGTTTTTT.

The count of this clone is one. V is TRBV18 and J is TRBJ2-2; no firm D call. The CDR3 runs 16 residues. Per the germline V gene, CDR1 is KGHSH and CDR2 is LQKENI. Trimming removed 3 bases from V and 0 bases from J, with 11 bases in between. The CDR3 DNA follows: TGTGCCAGCTCACCCCAACCTCCCGCGAACACCGGGGAGCTGTTTTTT. Translating it yields CASSPQPPANTGELFF.

The J gene is TRBJ1-4, the V gene TRBV7-7; TRBD1 aligns across 11 bases. V shed 4 bases and J 7 bases; nucleotides not matched to a gene: 2. Germline CDR1 and CDR2: SSHAT and FNYEAQ (reference sequence). This CDR3 is built from 14 residues. CDR3 protein: CASSSGTGGEKLFF. CDR3 DNA sequence: TGTGCCAGCAGCTCAGGGACAGGGGGTGAAAAACTGTTTTTT.

The CDR3: CASSLEPGAEAFF. DNA of the CDR3: TGTGCCAGCAGCTTAGAACCGGGGGCTGAAGCTTTCTTT. The rearrangement links TRBV11-3 to TRBJ1-1, with a possible D match to TRBD1 (5 bases). CDR1 SGHNT and CDR2 YENEEA come from the germline V gene. CDR3 length: 13 residues. V was trimmed by 0 bases and J by 6 bases, leaving 8 bases between them. The full variable domain, rest sourced from reference TRBV11-3 and TRBJ1-1, is EAGVVQSPRYKIIEKKQPVAFWCNPISGHNTLYWYLQNLGQGPELLIRYENEEAVDDSQLPKDRFSAERLKGVDSTLKIQPAELGDSAVYLCASSLEPGAEAFFGQGTRLTVV.

This clone was recorded a few times. The chain employs TRBV19 and TRBJ1-6, with D uncertain. V lost 4 bases and J lost 0, with 10 bases in between. This CDR3 is 16 amino acids long. The germline V gene has CDR1 LNHDA and CDR2 SQIVND (reference sequence). The CDR3 sequence is CASSKSPSSYNSPLHF. Written as DNA, the CDR3 is TGTGCCAGTAGTAAGAGCCCAAGCTCCTATAATTCACCCCTCCACTTT.

The CDR3 DNA follows: TGTGCCAGCAGTTTCCGGACAGGGGGCTTCACCTACGAGCAGTACTTC. Translating gives CASSFRTGGFTYEQYF. V and J are TRBV28 and TRBJ2-7; 11 nucleotides agree with TRBD1. J gave up 2 bases and V 3 bases, and 6 bases lay outside the gene matches. Germline V lookup: CDR1 MDHEN, CDR2 SYDVKM. CDR3 length: 16 amino acids.

The rearrangement links TRBV6-1 to TRBJ1-5, with TRBD1 as a possible D gene (6 bases). Trimming left V 7 bases short and J 3 bases short, with 13 bases between. From germline, CDR1 is MNHNS and CDR2 SASEGT. This CDR3 is built from 14 residues. CDR3 nucleotide sequence: TGTGCCAGCAAGTCAGGACAGTCCAATCAGCCCCAGCATTTT. Translating it yields CASKSGQSNQPQHF.

V usage is TRBV29-1 and J usage is TRBJ2-1; 12 bases are shared with TRBD2. The CDR3 spans 15 residues. V was clipped by 5 bases and J by 5 bases; unmatched bases: 7. Germline V gives CDR1 SQVTM, CDR2 ANQGSEA. CDR3 sequence (DNA): TGCAGCGTTTGGTTTCTAGCGGGAGGGGACAATGAGCAGTTCTTC. It encodes CSVWFLAGGDNEQFF.

V and J are TRBV9 and TRBJ2-2, with 12 positions matching TRBD2. Per the germline V gene, CDR1 is SGDLS and CDR2 is YYNGEE. The V and J ends lost 4 bases and 6 bases, in that order; junction bases with no gene match: 4. The CDR3 contains 15 residues. The CDR3 sequence: CASSPSGRASGELFF. The CDR3 region has the DNA TGTGCCAGCAGCCCTAGCGGGAGGGCTTCCGGGGAGCTGTTTTTT.

This sequence joins TRBV23-1 and TRBJ1-3; D gene uncertain. TRBV23-1 has ORF status, its function being uncertain. V lost 3 bases and J lost 1, with 10 bases in between. The CDR3 covers 15 residues. CDR3 residues: CASSHGPTSGNTIYF. DNA for the CDR3: TGCGCCAGCAGTCACGGCCCAACTTCTGGAAACACCATATATTTT.

This clone was seen only once. The chain links TRBV5-4 to TRBJ1-5; TRBD1 matches at 7 bases. The CDR3 has 15 residues. Germline V gives CDR1 SGHNT, CDR2 YYREEE (reference sequence). V lost 4 bases and J lost 4; bases outside the gene matches: 8. This CDR3 is CASSSDRERNQPQHF. The CDR3 bases are TGTGCCAGCAGCAGTGACAGGGAGCGAAATCAGCCCCAGCATTTT. Full variable domain (remainder filled in from reference TRBV5-4 and TRBJ1-5): ETGVTQSPTHLIKTRGQQVTLRCSSQSGHNTVSWYQQALGQGPQFIFQYYREEENGRGNFPPRFSGLQFPNYSSELNVNALELDDSALYLCASSSDRERNQPQHFGDGTRLSIL.